This record looks at one T cell receptor (beta chain) sequence and its context. This sample is drawn from a study of blood T cell repertoires in COVID-19. The V gene lost 7 bases and the J gene lost 2 bases, with 18 bases spanning the gap. This CDR3 comprises 16 residues. Germline values: CDR1 LNHDA, CDR2 SQIVND (reference sequence). As processed by the authors: Reference gene primer amplification gave nucleated cell count estimates. Repertoires were generated with immunoSEQ multiplex PCR, while TCRdb's copy carries only in-frame clones and drops some. V and J calls and clone size follow that table, whereas D and trimming were derived from the DNA. The sample lists about 98,000 clones, around nine tenths occurring once.

The receptor comes from a middle-aged man with active or convalescent COVID-19. The chain employs TRBV19 and TRBJ1-5; D is perhaps TRBD1 (5 bases). The sample was peripheral blood. CDR3 protein: CASNSQGTLGNQPQHF. In DNA form, the CDR3 reads TGTGCCAGTAACTCCCAGGGCACTCTTGGCAATCAGCCCCAGCATTTT.